This T cell receptor (beta chain) emerged from a study of blood T cell repertoires in COVID-19. Study-wide background: Donors in the United States, Italy and Spain gave samples during acute or convalescent COVID-19.

In the source study's methods: Using reference gene primer amplification, nucleated cell counts were estimated. Some clones are missing from TCRdb's copy, which holds only in-frame ones; the method was immunoSEQ multiplex PCR. V and J calls and clone size are those listed in that table; D and trimming were worked out from the DNA. The repertoire includes a few hundred thousand clones, approximately 87% of them detected once, and 1.5% to 2.5% sits in the top ten. The germline V gene encodes CDR1 LNHDA and CDR2 SQIVND (reference sequence). After removal of 6 bases from V and 0 bases from J, the junction contained 5 bases not matched to a gene. CDR3 length: 15 amino acids. Enrolled through a virtual design, the participants were between about 18 and 100 years of age and came from about two dozen US areas.

The genes are TRBV19 and TRBJ1-5, with 7 bases identical to TRBD1. The sequencing sample was made of PBMCs or T cells enriched from blood (not recorded which). This sequence was found in a man in his forties in a cohort exposed to, infected with or recovered from COVID-19 (not recorded which). The CDR3 reads CASRPQGNSNQPQHF. DNA for the CDR3: TGTGCCAGTAGACCACAGGGGAATAGCAATCAGCCCCAGCATTTT.